The rows below give T cell receptor beta chains drawn from one sample of a study of T-cell reconstitution after alpha-beta-depleted transplantation in children. One entry per CDR3 protein, called by TCRdb with MiXCR from the PCR reads. The profile shows roughly 300,000 distinct CDR3 sequences, 11% of them singletons. The sequencing used peripheral blood, collected 180 days after TCRalphabeta/CD19-depleted stem cell transplant. All receptors come from a male patient under 10 years old who had a stem cell transplant for chronic granulomatous disease, so the T cells may come from the graft donor. Both conserved end residues are part of each CDR3. D genes are given only for firm matches. A clone size is listed for some rows: how often the clone was seen (once, few, many), or a class if it is expanded.

v_call,j_call,clone_size,d_call,cdr3_aa,cdr3_nt
TRBV28,TRBJ2-6,many,-,CASATGFGANVLTF,TGTGCCAGTGCCACAGGTTTCGGGGCCAACGTCCTGACTTTC
TRBV5-1,TRBJ2-3,-,-,CASSLAGIAGTDTQYF,TGCGCCAGCAGCTTGGCGGGGATAGCGGGCACAGATACGCAGTATTTT
TRBV6-1,TRBJ2-7,many,-,CATRRGSWYEQYF,TGTGCCACCCGACGGGGCTCTTGGTACGAGCAGTACTTC
TRBV7-9,TRBJ2-1,many,-,CASSLAINRGEQFF,TGTGCCAGCAGCTTAGCGATTAACCGGGGTGAGCAGTTCTTC
TRBV7-2,TRBJ2-5,many,TRBD2,CASSLGAGVGKTQYF,TGTGCCAGCAGCTTAGGGGCGGGAGTAGGAAAGACCCAGTACTTC
TRBV7-6,TRBJ2-1,few,-,CASSLDWGRTRNEQFF,TGTGCCAGCAGCTTAGACTGGGGGAGAACGAGGAATGAGCAGTTCTTC
TRBV7-7,TRBJ2-7,many,-,CASSLGSGAAWEQYF,TGTGCCAGCAGCTTAGGCTCGGGGGCAGCGTGGGAGCAGTACTTC
TRBV25-1,TRBJ2-5,few,TRBD1,CASSETGTGETQYF,TGTGCCAGCAGTGAAACGGGGACAGGAGAGACCCAGTACTTC
TRBV4-3,TRBJ1-1,many,-,CASSQTTALNTEAFF,TGCGCCAGCAGCCAGACTACGGCCCTGAACACTGAAGCTTTCTTT
TRBV28,TRBJ2-5,many,TRBD2,CASELAGLKTQYF,TGTGCCAGCGAACTAGCGGGATTGAAGACCCAGTACTTC
TRBV20-1,TRBJ2-7,many,-,CSARVGATYEQYF,TGCAGTGCTAGAGTTGGGGCGACCTACGAGCAGTACTTC
TRBV12-3/TRBV12-4,TRBJ2-6,many,-,CASSLTDGSSGANVLTF,TGTGCCAGCAGCCTGACGGACGGAAGCTCTGGGGCCAACGTCCTGACTTTC
TRBV7-2,TRBJ2-5,many,-,CASSLDPGAQYF,TGTGCCAGCAGCTTAGATCCCGGGGCCCAGTACTTC
TRBV20-1,TRBJ2-7,many,TRBD2,CSARGLAGDSYEQYF,TGCAGTGCTAGGGGACTAGCGGGGGATTCCTACGAGCAGTACTTC
TRBV5-6,TRBJ1-4,many,TRBD1,CASSWSRGGATNEKLFF,TGTGCCAGCAGCTGGAGCAGGGGGGGTGCAACTAATGAAAAACTGTTTTTT
TRBV29-1,TRBJ2-7,many,TRBD1,CSVEVLHRGKGISYEQYF,TGCAGCGTTGAAGTCCTCCACAGGGGAAAGGGGATATCCTACGAGCAGTACTTC
TRBV5-1,TRBJ2-3,many,TRBD2,CASSARRASGGHPVTDTQYF,TGCGCCAGCAGCGCCCGGCGCGCTAGCGGGGGCCACCCCGTAACAGATACGCAGTATTTT
TRBV5-6,TRBJ2-1,many,-,CASSLVGTFDDEQFF,TGTGCCAGCAGCTTGGTAGGGACGTTTGACGATGAGCAGTTCTTC
TRBV20-1,TRBJ2-3,many,-,CSARLGGTDTQYF,TGCAGTGCTAGATTGGGGGGCACAGATACGCAGTATTTT
TRBV7-2,TRBJ1-2,many,TRBD1,CASSPDRGRVNYGYTF,TGTGCCAGCAGCCCCGACAGGGGGCGCGTAAACTATGGCTACACCTTC
TRBV20-1,TRBJ2-3,many,TRBD2,CSARPGLGADTQYF,TGCAGTGCGAGACCGGGACTAGGCGCAGATACGCAGTATTTT
TRBV25-1,TRBJ1-2,many,-,CASSEGGGRPPYGYTF,TGTGCCAGCAGTGAGGGTGGGGGGCGCCCCCCCTATGGCTACACCTTC
TRBV29-1,TRBJ2-3,many,TRBD2,CSVVRLAGVSDTQYF,TGCAGCGTTGTTAGACTAGCGGGAGTATCAGATACGCAGTATTTT
TRBV28,TRBJ2-7,many,TRBD2,CASRALAGVYEQYF,TGTGCCAGCAGGGCTCTAGCGGGGGTCTACGAGCAGTACTTC
TRBV5-1,TRBJ2-2,many,TRBD1,CASSSRGQGATGELFF,TGCGCCAGCAGCTCTCGCGGACAGGGGGCAACCGGGGAGCTGTTTTTT
TRBV7-9,TRBJ2-1,many,-,CASSPYGGVYNEQFF,TGTGCCAGCAGCCCATACGGGGGAGTCTACAATGAGCAGTTCTTC
TRBV9,TRBJ2-6,many,-,CASSPTATSGANVLTF,TGTGCCAGCAGCCCGACGGCCACCTCTGGGGCCAACGTCCTGACTTTC